One and the same sample provided the 23 T cell receptor beta chains below, sequenced in a study of a mutant IDH1 vaccine in newly diagnosed glioma. Their antigens are not known. Time point denoted: week 11, during vaccination. With topical imiquimod, each dose of the vaccine consisted of 300 ug of mutant IDH1 20-mer peptide. TCRdb's copy holds only in-frame clones and misses some; the assay was immunoSEQ multiplex PCR. The sample shows around 53,000 clones, roughly 90% of them seen only once. This specimen consisted of PBMCs, obtained from a glioma patient whose treatment included an IDH1 peptide vaccine. All receptors come from a man aged 45-65 years with glioma.

V and J are TRBV4-3 and TRBJ1-6; no clear D gene. The germline V gene has CDR1 LGHNA and CDR2 YSLEER. V lost 2 bases and J 8 bases, leaving 13 bases between the germline ends. The length of the CDR3 is 15 residues. The CDR3 protein is CASSQWSQTDSPLHF. The CDR3 bases are TGCGCCAGCAGCCAATGGTCCCAGACGGATTCACCCCTCCACTTT.

A single count supports this clone. J is TRBJ2-2 and V is TRBV10-2, with D hard to call. In germline, CDR1 is WSHSY, CDR2 SAAADI. With 4 bases removed from V and 1 base from J, the gap between germline ends came to 7 bases. This CDR3 has 14 amino acids. CDR3 amino acids: CASSVQLNTGELFF. CDR3 bases: TGCGCCAGCAGTGTACAGCTGAACACCGGGGAGCTGTTTTTT.

The chain couples TRBV7-2 to TRBJ2-3; 7 nucleotides match TRBD1. Germline CDR1 and CDR2: SGHTA and FQGNSA. The CDR3 contains 14 residues. V lost 5 bases, J lost 3 bases, and 5 bases stayed unmatched. CDR3 loop: CASSQRTGTDTQYF. In nucleotides, the CDR3 is TGTGCCAGCAGCCAAAGGACAGGAACAGATACGCAGTATTTT.

This clone was counted only a few times. This rearrangement joins TRBV29-1 to TRBJ2-1; TRBD2 agrees at 11 bases. The CDR3 runs to 14 residues. V shed 7 bases, J shed 7 bases, and the junction held 9 bases outside the gene matches. Germline CDR1 reads SQVTM; CDR2 reads ANQGSEA. CDR3 sequence (DNA): TGCAGCGCCCTAGGGACTAGCGGACGAAATGAGCAGTTCTTC. Protein product: CSALGTSGRNEQFF.

This clone was counted only a few times. The gene calls are TRBV10-1 and TRBJ1-1; D might be TRBD1 (5 bases). V lost 5 bases, J lost 4 bases, and 11 bases lay in between. This CDR3 has 13 amino acids. Germline V lookup: CDR1 WNHNN, CDR2 SYGVQD (reference sequence). The CDR3 loop is CASSSDRFTEAFF. CDR3 nucleotide sequence: TGCGCCAGCAGTTCCGACAGATTCACTGAAGCTTTCTTT.

This clone came up once. The chain recombines TRBV5-1 with TRBJ1-4; TRBD1 matches 9 bases. Germline CDR1 reads SGHRS; CDR2 reads YFSETQ. Germline trimming cut 4 bases from V and 5 bases from J; bases unmatched to any gene: 3. The CDR3 loop spans 14 amino acids. The CDR3 nucleotides are TGCGCCAGCAGCACAGGACAGGGGAATGAAAAACTGTTTTTT. Translation: CASSTGQGNEKLFF. The full variable domain, completed using reference TRBV5-1 and TRBJ1-4, is KAGVTQTPRYLIKTRGQQVTLSCSPISGHRSVSWYQQTPGQGLQFLFEYFSETQRNKGNFPGRFSGRQFSNSRSEMNVSTLELGDSALYLCASSTGQGNEKLFFGSGTQLSVL.

The J gene is TRBJ1-2, the V gene TRBV19; TRBD1 is a possible D gene (6 bases). Trimming pared 7 bases from V and 8 bases from J, leaving 14 bases between. The germline V gene has CDR1 LNHDA and CDR2 SQIVND (reference sequence). The CDR3 spans 12 residues. CDR3 region: CASTVGGAGYTF. The CDR3 region has the DNA TGTGCCAGTACCGTGGGGGGGGCCGGCTACACCTTC.

The chain is built from TRBV19 and TRBJ2-3; D perhaps matches TRBD2 (5 bases). This CDR3 has 15 residues. Germline V CDR1 and CDR2: LNHDA, SQIVND (reference sequence). Trimming removed 1 base from V and 4 bases from J, with 12 bases in between. The CDR3 DNA reads TGTGCCAGTAGTATAGTGGAGGCTACCCCAGATACGCAGTATTTT. Its translation is CASSIVEATPDTQYF. Supplemented by reference TRBV19 and TRBJ2-3, the full variable domain reads DGGITQSPKYLFRKEGQNVTLSCEQNLNHDAMYWYRQDPGQGLRLIYYSQIVNDFQKGDIAEGYSVSREKKESFPLTVTSAQKNPTAFYLCASSIVEATPDTQYFGPGTRLTVL.

This clone was detected only once. The chain employs TRBV11-3 and TRBJ1-2; 10 bases map to TRBD1. The CDR3 totals 18 residues. V dropped 2 bases and J dropped 3; count of bases not matched to a gene: 12. The germline CDR1 and CDR2 sequences are SGHNT and YENEEA. CDR3 amino acids: CASSLSRDRGWADYGYTF. The DNA for the CDR3 is TGTGCCAGCAGCTTATCCCGGGACAGGGGATGGGCGGACTATGGCTACACCTTC. Full variable domain (outside the CDR3, taken from reference TRBV11-3 and TRBJ1-2): EAGVVQSPRYKIIEKKQPVAFWCNPISGHNTLYWYLQNLGQGPELLIRYENEEAVDDSQLPKDRFSAERLKGVDSTLKIQPAELGDSAVYLCASSLSRDRGWADYGYTFGSGTRLTVV.

A single count supports this clone. The V gene is TRBV7-9, the J gene TRBJ1-2; a weak D match, TRBD1 (5 bases). This CDR3 is built from 14 residues. Germline CDR1 is SEHNR and CDR2 is FQNEAQ (reference sequence). V lost 5 bases and J 2 bases, leaving 12 bases between the germline ends. CDR3 loop: CASSPGTRNYGYTF. The CDR3 region has the DNA TGTGCCAGCAGCCCCGGGACCCGGAACTATGGCTACACCTTC.

This chain connects TRBV10-3 to TRBJ1-5, with a possible D match to TRBD1 (5 bases). Trimming pared 5 bases from V and 8 bases from J, leaving 13 bases between. Germline V gives CDR1 ENHRY, CDR2 SYGVKD. The CDR3 length is 13 residues. CDR3 DNA sequence: TGTGCCATCAGTTTAACGGTGGACAAGCCCCAGCATTTT. Its protein is CAISLTVDKPQHF.

The chain uses TRBV30 and TRBJ1-2; D gene uncertain. V was clipped by 0 bases and J by 5 bases, with 16 bases between them. The CDR3 covers 15 residues. Germline V gene sequence: CDR1 GTSNPN, CDR2 SVGIG (reference sequence). The CDR3 sequence: CAWSVRSRVIYGYTF. For the CDR3, the DNA is TGTGCCTGGAGTGTAAGGTCCCGCGTGATATATGGCTACACCTTC.

The chain links TRBV19 to TRBJ2-2, with D hard to call. The CDR3 covers 16 residues. Trimming cost V 7 bases and J 5 bases, with 20 bases left between them. Germline V lookup: CDR1 LNHDA, CDR2 SQIVND (reference sequence). CDR3 amino acids: CASTPSWGLRTGELFF. The CDR3 nucleotides read TGTGCCAGTACCCCTAGTTGGGGTTTGCGAACCGGGGAGCTGTTTTTT. Full variable domain (missing parts from reference TRBV19 and TRBJ2-2): DGGITQSPKYLFRKEGQNVTLSCEQNLNHDAMYWYRQDPGQGLRLIYYSQIVNDFQKGDIAEGYSVSREKKESFPLTVTSAQKNPTAFYLCASTPSWGLRTGELFFGEGSRLTVL.

This chain joins TRBV6-5 and TRBJ1-1; 9 bases match TRBD1. This CDR3 region has 13 residues. Unmatched junction bases numbered 3, after V lost 6 bases and J lost 4 bases. From germline, CDR1 is MNHEY and CDR2 SVGAGI. Written as DNA, the CDR3 is TGTGCCAGCAGCCTGACAGGGGGCACTGAAGCTTTCTTT. This translates into CASSLTGGTEAFF.

The V and J genes are TRBV30 and TRBJ1-2; perhaps TRBD1 as D (5 bases). This CDR3 is built from 15 residues. Germline CDR1 and CDR2: GTSNPN and SVGIG (reference sequence). V shed 2 bases and J shed 6 bases, with 19 bases lying between them. The CDR3 sequence: CAWSTPGPSRNGYTF. In nucleotides, the CDR3 is TGTGCCTGGAGTACACCGGGACCCTCTAGGAATGGCTACACCTTC.

This chain joins TRBV10-1 and TRBJ2-2; possibly TRBD2 for D (7 bases). Looked up from germline, CDR1 is WNHNN and CDR2 is SYGVQD (reference sequence). The CDR3 spans 16 residues. Trimming took off 4 bases at V and 6 bases at J, with 18 bases between the two ends. Written as DNA, the CDR3 is TGCGCCAGCAGTGCATTTAGGGGGGAGGGCGCCGGGGAGCTGTTTTTT. It is translated as CASSAFRGEGAGELFF.

The V gene is TRBV10-1, the J gene TRBJ2-7; D might be TRBD1 (5 bases). Trimming removed 2 bases at V and 3 bases at J, with 8 bases between. CDR3 length equals 13 residues. Per germline, CDR1 WNHNN and CDR2 SYGVQD (reference sequence). CDR3 DNA: TGCGCCAGCAGTGAGGCCCAGGGCTACGAGCAGTACTTC. As protein: CASSEAQGYEQYF.

This chain links TRBV5-1 with TRBJ1-1; possible D gene TRBD1, 5 bases. V shed 2 bases and J shed 3 bases, with 11 bases lying between them. The CDR3 sequence is 14 residues long. CDR1 and CDR2 from the germline V gene are SGHRS and YFSETQ. CDR3 DNA: TGCGCCAGCAGCTTCAGGGTAGGCGACACTGAAGCTTTCTTT. Its translation is CASSFRVGDTEAFF.

This clone was seen a few times. The chain joins TRBV4-1 to TRBJ1-2; weak D call: TRBD1 (5 bases). V lost 0 bases and J 2 bases, leaving 7 bases between the germline ends. CDR1 is MGHRA, CDR2 YSYEKL, per germline. The CDR3 has 14 residues. CDR3 DNA: TGCGCCAGCAGCCAAGATGACAGCAACTATGGCTACACCTTC. This translates into CASSQDDSNYGYTF.

The chain couples TRBV15 to TRBJ1-5; possibly TRBD1 for D (5 bases). Trimming took off 8 bases at V and 6 bases at J, with 17 bases between the two ends. The CDR3 is made up of 14 amino acids. Germline CDR1 is LNHNV and CDR2 is YYDKDF (reference sequence). The CDR3 nucleotides read TGTGCCACCTCGCGGACGCGGGGCGCTCAGCCCCAGCATTTT. Amino acid sequence: CATSRTRGAQPQHF.

This chain connects TRBV6-1 to TRBJ1-1, with D possibly TRBD1 on 6 matching bases. Per germline, CDR1 MNHNS and CDR2 SASEGT. V was clipped by 7 bases and J by 2 bases, with 11 bases between them. The CDR3 is 13 amino acids. This CDR3 is CASTGAGNTEAFF. The CDR3 DNA sequence: TGTGCCAGCACGGGGGCCGGAAACACTGAAGCTTTCTTT.

This chain uses TRBV28 with TRBJ2-2; D is possibly TRBD1 or TRBD2 (5 bases each). The V and J ends lost 6 bases and 2 bases respectively, with 13 bases between them. The CDR3 extends over 15 amino acids. Per the germline V gene, CDR1 is MDHEN and CDR2 is SYDVKM. CDR3 sequence (DNA): TGTGCCAGCAGAGCCGGGACCTTAAACACCGGGGAGCTGTTTTTT. The encoded protein is CASRAGTLNTGELFF. Combining the CDR3 with reference TRBV28 and TRBJ2-2 gives the whole variable domain DVKVTQSSRYLVKRTGEKVFLECVQDMDHENMFWYRQDPGLGLRLIYFSYDVKMKEKGDIPEGYSVSREKKERFSLILESASTNQTSMYLCASRAGTLNTGELFFGEGSRLTVL.

The chain is built from TRBV5-4 and TRBJ1-2, with D hard to call. The CDR3 is 13 residues long. Germline V CDR1 and CDR2: SGHNT, YYREEE (reference sequence). The V end lost 3 bases, the J end lost 2 bases, and 8 bases lay between the germline ends. The CDR3 region is CASSSNTNYGYTF. Written as DNA, the CDR3 is TGTGCCAGCAGCTCGAATACGAACTATGGCTACACCTTC.